Listed below are T cell receptor beta chains from one sample, sequenced in a study of T cells after yellow fever vaccination. TCRdb independently ran MiXCR on the 5' RACE reads; one entry per CDR3 protein. Of a few hundred thousand distinct CDR3 sequences detected, under 15% appear once; the ten largest clones hold approximately 3.3%. The source was CD4+ T cells sorted from PBMCs, collected 15 days after the yellow fever booster vaccination. The receptors originated from a man younger than 35 who received the YFV17D yellow fever vaccine. Both conserved end residues are part of each CDR3. The order of the fields is V gene, J gene, clone size, D gene, CDR3 protein, CDR3 DNA. A D gene is named only where the DNA matches it firmly. The size entry is marked missing in some rows and otherwise reads once, few, many or a size class.

>TRBV7-9|TRBJ2-1|NA|TRBD1
CASSPWTGSSYNEQFF
TGTGCCAGCAGCCCCTGGACAGGGAGCTCCTACAATGAGCAGTTCTTC
>TRBV7-2|TRBJ2-3|NA|NA
CASSFRVSADTQYF
TGTGCCAGCAGCTTCCGGGTCTCCGCAGATACGCAGTATTTT
>TRBV6-1|TRBJ1-5|NA|NA
CASSEEGGQPQHF
TGTGCCAGCAGTGAAGAGGGGGGTCAGCCCCAGCATTTT
>TRBV25-1|TRBJ2-7|many|NA
CASSGDSAYEQYF
TGTGCCAGCAGTGGGGACTCCGCCTACGAGCAGTACTTC
>TRBV5-1|TRBJ2-3|NA|NA
CASSLASGFTDTQYF
TGCGCCAGCAGCTTGGCCTCGGGATTCACAGATACGCAGTATTTT
>TRBV7-8|TRBJ2-2|few|NA
CASSSYSRGGETGELFF
TGTGCCAGCAGCTCCTACTCCCGAGGGGGGGAAACCGGGGAGCTGTTTTTT
>TRBV12-3/TRBV12-4|TRBJ2-2|few|NA
CASFQLPSTGELFF
TGTGCCAGCTTCCAGCTCCCTTCGACCGGGGAGCTGTTTTTT
>TRBV20-1|TRBJ2-1|NA|NA
CSARRDVNKQFF
TGCAGTGCTCGCCGGGACGTAAATAAGCAGTTCTTC
>TRBV4-2|TRBJ2-7|NA|TRBD2
CASSPGGGSYEQYF
TGTGCCAGCAGCCCCGGGGGAGGGTCCTACGAGCAGTACTTC
>TRBV11-3|TRBJ2-1|NA|TRBD2
CASSSSSGFSYNEQFF
TGTGCCAGCAGCTCCTCTAGCGGATTCTCCTACAATGAGCAGTTCTTC
>TRBV5-1|TRBJ1-4|many|NA
CASSQAPTNEKLFF
TGCGCCAGCAGTCAGGCCCCAACTAATGAAAAACTGTTTTTT
>TRBV7-3|TRBJ2-2|NA|NA
CASSLSGESGELFF
TGTGCCAGCAGCTTGTCAGGGGAATCCGGGGAGCTGTTTTTT
>TRBV4-3|TRBJ1-1|few|NA
CASSPEGAGMAEAFF
TGCGCCAGCAGCCCCGAGGGCGCGGGAATGGCTGAAGCTTTCTTT
>TRBV5-5|TRBJ2-5|few|TRBD1
CASSSPGQGGQTQYF
TGTGCCAGCAGCTCCCCGGGACAGGGTGGACAGACCCAGTACTTC
>TRBV4-3|TRBJ2-3|few|NA
CASSQDWRTDTQYF
TGCGCCAGCAGCCAAGATTGGCGCACAGATACGCAGTATTTT
>TRBV5-1|TRBJ1-4|NA|TRBD1
CASAKQGTNEKLFF
TGCGCCAGCGCGAAACAGGGGACTAATGAAAAACTGTTTTTT
>TRBV7-2|TRBJ1-4|few|TRBD1
CASSLAFGRGDEKLFF
TGTGCCAGCAGCTTAGCTTTTGGCAGGGGGGATGAAAAACTGTTTTTT
>TRBV4-2|TRBJ1-2|few|NA
CASSQGGNGYTF
TGTGCCAGCAGCCAAGGGGGGAATGGCTACACCTTC
>TRBV29-1|TRBJ2-4|few|NA
CSVGGQLAKNIQYF
TGCAGCGTTGGCGGACAGCTAGCCAAAAACATTCAGTACTTC
>TRBV12-3/TRBV12-4|TRBJ2-4|NA|NA
CASRQRDIQYF
TGTGCCAGCAGACAAAGGGACATTCAGTACTTC